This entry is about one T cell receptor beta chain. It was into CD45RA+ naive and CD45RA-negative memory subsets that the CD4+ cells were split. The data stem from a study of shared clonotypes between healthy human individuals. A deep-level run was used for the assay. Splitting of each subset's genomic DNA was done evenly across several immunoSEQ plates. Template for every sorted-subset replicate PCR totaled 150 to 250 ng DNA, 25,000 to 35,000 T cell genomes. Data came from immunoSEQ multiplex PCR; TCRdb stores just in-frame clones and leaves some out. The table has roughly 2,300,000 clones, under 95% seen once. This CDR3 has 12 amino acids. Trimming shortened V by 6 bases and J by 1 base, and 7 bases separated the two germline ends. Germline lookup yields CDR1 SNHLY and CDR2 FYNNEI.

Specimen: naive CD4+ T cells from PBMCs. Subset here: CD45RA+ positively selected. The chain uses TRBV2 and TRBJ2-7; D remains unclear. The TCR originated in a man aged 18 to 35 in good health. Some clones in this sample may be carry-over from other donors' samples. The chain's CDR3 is CASRYESYEQYF. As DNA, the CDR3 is TGTGCCAGCAGGTACGAGTCCTACGAGCAGTACTTC.